This T cell receptor (beta chain) was recovered during a study of cytomegalovirus exposure and HLA in healthy donors. Sequencing used immunoSEQ multiplex PCR; TCRdb keeps in-frame clones, though not all of them. The sample contains 55,000 to 70,000 clones, around nine tenths of which appear only once. This CDR3 is 15 amino acids long. The germline gives CDR1 SNHLY, CDR2 FYNNEI. V was pared by 3 bases and J by 10 bases, with 16 bases between. Regarding this clone: Antigen unknown.

Study-level findings and limits: The tendency of first-cohort TCR clusters to co-occur in the 95 to 150 validation repertoires was the finding of a later analysis.

The rearrangement uses TRBV2 and TRBJ1-6; no clear D gene. The sample was PBMCs. This sequence originates from a woman aged 18 to 35 in good health and CMV-seronegative. The CDR3 DNA sequence: TGTGCCAGCAGTGAGGGCACCCGGGGAACATCACCCCTCCACTTT. Translation gives CASSEGTRGTSPLHF. Variable domain in full (rest from reference TRBV2 and TRBJ1-6): EPEVTQTPSHQVTQMGQEVILRCVPISNHLYFYWYRQILGQKVEFLVSFYNNEISEKSEIFDDQFSVERPDGSNFTLKIRSTKLEDSAMYFCASSEGTRGTSPLHFGNGTRLTVT.